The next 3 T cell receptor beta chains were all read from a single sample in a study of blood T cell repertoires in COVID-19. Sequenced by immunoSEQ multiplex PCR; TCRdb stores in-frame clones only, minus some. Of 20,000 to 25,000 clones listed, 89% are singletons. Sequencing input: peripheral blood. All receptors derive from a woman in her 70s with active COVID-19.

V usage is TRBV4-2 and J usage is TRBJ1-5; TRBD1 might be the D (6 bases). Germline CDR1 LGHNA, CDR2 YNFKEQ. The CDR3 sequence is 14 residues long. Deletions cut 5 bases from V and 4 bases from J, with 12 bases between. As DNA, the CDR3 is TGTGCCAGCAGCATGGGAAGGGGGAATCAGCCCCAGCATTTT. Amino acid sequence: CASSMGRGNQPQHF.

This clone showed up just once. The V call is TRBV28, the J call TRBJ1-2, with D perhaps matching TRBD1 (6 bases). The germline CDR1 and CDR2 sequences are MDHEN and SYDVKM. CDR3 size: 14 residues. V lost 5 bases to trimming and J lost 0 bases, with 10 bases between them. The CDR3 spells CASSPGTTNYGYTF. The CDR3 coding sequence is TGTGCCAGCAGTCCCGGGACAACTAACTATGGCTACACCTTC.

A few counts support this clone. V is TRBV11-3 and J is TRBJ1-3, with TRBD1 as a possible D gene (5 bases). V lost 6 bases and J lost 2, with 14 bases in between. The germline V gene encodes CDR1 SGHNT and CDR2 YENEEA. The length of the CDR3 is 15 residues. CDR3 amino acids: CASSPGGTTGNTIYF. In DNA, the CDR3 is TGTGCCAGCAGTCCCGGCGGGACGACTGGAAACACCATATATTTT.